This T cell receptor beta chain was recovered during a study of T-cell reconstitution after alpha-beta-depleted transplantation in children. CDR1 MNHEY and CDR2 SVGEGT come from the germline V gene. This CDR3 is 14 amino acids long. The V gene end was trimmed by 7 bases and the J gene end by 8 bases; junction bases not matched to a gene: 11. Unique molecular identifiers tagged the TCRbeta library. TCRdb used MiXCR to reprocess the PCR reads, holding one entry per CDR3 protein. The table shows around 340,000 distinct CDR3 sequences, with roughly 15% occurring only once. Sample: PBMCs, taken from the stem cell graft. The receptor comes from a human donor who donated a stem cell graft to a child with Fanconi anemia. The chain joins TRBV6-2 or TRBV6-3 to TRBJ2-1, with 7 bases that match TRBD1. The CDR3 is CASTEGAAYDEQFF. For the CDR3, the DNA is TGTGCCAGCACCGAGGGGGCCGCTTACGATGAGCAGTTCTTC.